This T cell receptor beta chain was observed in a study of memory B cells and T cells in multiple sclerosis. After stimulus-free culture, autoproliferating CFSE-dim and non-proliferating CFSE-high T cells were sequenced separately. Replicate wells were pooled after roughly 7 days of stimulus-free culture of fewer than 65 million CFSE-labeled PBMCs. Without exogenous stimuli, around 0.47 uM CFSE-labeled PBMCs were cultured serum-free. About this clone: The target antigen is unknown.

TCRdb's table, derived via immunoSEQ multiplex PCR, lists solely in-frame clones and lacks some. The sample lists approximately 32,000 clones; 86% were seen once. Regarding the study as a whole: Compartments had unequal clone-set sizes, affecting shared clonotype counts.

The CDR3 contains 15 residues. Losses at the gene ends were 4 bases for V and 4 bases for J; bases not matched to a gene: 9. Germline values: CDR1 SGHRS, CDR2 YFSETQ. The source of this sequence is a human donor with multiple sclerosis. This chain joins TRBV5-1 and TRBJ2-7; 9 bases align to TRBD1. What was sequenced was PBMCs from blood kept in culture. The CDR3 region has the DNA TGCGCCAGCAGCCAGAGTGGGACAGGGTCGTACGAGCAGTACTTC. Translation: CASSQSGTGSYEQYF.